The entry below describes one T cell receptor (beta chain). There are 15 residues in the CDR3. With 5 bases clipped from V and 4 bases from J, the junction kept 8 bases outside the gene matches. Germline V gene sequence: CDR1 SGHTA, CDR2 FQGNSA. This specimen comes from a study of blood T cell repertoires in COVID-19. Turning to the study itself: Acute-phase and convalescent COVID-19 samples originated in the United States, Italy and Spain. Sample material is recorded as cDNA or gDNA derived from T cells, B-cell-depleted T cells, or PBMCs.

Original processing methods: Reference gene primer amplification yielded estimated nucleated cell counts. The method was immunoSEQ multiplex PCR; TCRdb's version includes in-frame clones alone and lacks a portion of them. V and J calls and clone size are as listed in that table; D and trimming were resolved from the DNA. The sample consists of 250,000 to 350,000 clones, 89% of them appearing once. Material for sequencing was peripheral blood. The chain recombines TRBV7-2 with TRBJ1-2; 9 bases match TRBD1. The receptor was derived from a man aged 18 to 35 who had recovered from COVID-19. The CDR3 loop reads CASSASGQGTYGYTF. In DNA, the CDR3 is TGTGCCAGCAGCGCGTCGGGACAGGGAACCTATGGCTACACCTTC.